The 27 T cell receptor beta chains presented below share a single source sample, sequenced in a study of radiotherapy plus CTLA-4 blockade in lung cancer. The protocol was immunoSEQ multiplex PCR, while the TCRdb copy is restricted to in-frame clones and leaves out a portion. The sample carries 40,000 to 45,000 clones, 65% to 75% recorded once. This material consisted of peripheral blood, taken from a patient treated with radiotherapy plus ipilimumab. The receptors here all came from a human donor with non-small cell lung cancer who had stable disease on radiotherapy plus ipilimumab.

The chain uses TRBV5-1 and TRBJ2-3; TRBD1 matches 7 bases. The trim removed 4 bases at V and 13 bases at J, leaving 18 bases unmatched. Germline values: CDR1 SGHRS, CDR2 YFSETQ. The CDR3 contains 15 residues. CDR3: CASSTVTGTEGGKYF. The DNA for the CDR3 is TGCGCCAGCAGCACTGTAACCGGGACAGAAGGGGGAAAGTATTTT.

This clone showed up just a few times. The rearrangement joins TRBV6-6 to TRBJ2-1, with TRBD1 as a possible D gene (6 bases). Germline values: CDR1 MNHNY, CDR2 SVGAGI (reference sequence). The V end lost 6 bases, the J end lost 0 bases, and 9 bases lay between the germline ends. This CDR3 has 14 residues. The CDR3 here is CASSEGGSYNEQFF. CDR3 nucleotides: TGTGCCAGCAGCGAAGGGGGCTCCTACAATGAGCAGTTCTTC.

CDR3 coding DNA: TGTGCCAGCAAAAAAACCCATGAGGGGCAGTACTTC. Translated, it gives CASKKTHEGQYF. The chain employs TRBV2 and TRBJ2-7, with D maybe TRBD2 (5 bases). The CDR3 is made up of 12 amino acids. Germline V gives CDR1 SNHLY, CDR2 FYNNEI. V lost 7 bases to trimming and J lost 9 bases, with 16 bases between them.

The V call is TRBV11-2, the J call TRBJ1-2; D remains ambiguous. The germline gives CDR1 SGHAT, CDR2 FQNNGV. This CDR3 has 13 amino acids. V lost 5 bases, J lost 0 bases, and 7 bases lay in between. This CDR3 reads CASSQSPNYGYTF. CDR3 in DNA: TGTGCCAGCAGCCAATCCCCTAACTATGGCTACACCTTC.

This clone was seen only a few times. The chain combines TRBV6-6 with TRBJ1-6; a possible D gene is TRBD1 (5 bases). Germline assignment: CDR1 MNHNY and CDR2 SVGAGI (reference sequence). The germline V and J ends were trimmed by 7 bases and 3 bases, with 10 bases remaining between them. The CDR3 has 14 amino acids. CDR3 DNA: TGTGCCAGCACCCCGGGGGGCTATAATTCACCCCTCCACTTT. This codes for CASTPGGYNSPLHF.

This clone was picked up a small number of times. The gene calls are TRBV7-9 and TRBJ1-4, with 7 bases lining up with TRBD1. V trimming: 7 bases; J trimming: 0 bases; junction bases outside the gene matches: 2. CDR3 length: 14 residues. Germline values: CDR1 SEHNR, CDR2 FQNEAQ (reference sequence). CDR3 in amino acids: CASNQGATNEKLFF. The DNA of the CDR3 is TGTGCCAGCAACCAGGGGGCAACTAATGAAAAACTGTTTTTT.

This rearrangement joins TRBV29-1 to TRBJ2-3; 9 bases match TRBD1. CDR3 length equals 16 residues. Germline trimming cut 1 base from V and 7 bases from J; bases unmatched to any gene: 12. CDR1 SQVTM and CDR2 ANQGSEA come from the germline V gene. CDR3 bases: TGCAGCGTTGAAGGCGGGTCATCCGGACAGGGGCATACGCAGTATTTT. Translation gives CSVEGGSSGQGHTQYF.

This chain joins TRBV10-2 and TRBJ1-6; possibly TRBD1 for D (5 bases). Germline V CDR1 and CDR2: WSHSY, SAAADI. Trimming took off 5 bases at V and 7 bases at J, with 12 bases between the two ends. The CDR3 has 14 amino acids. The CDR3 reads CASSSRGDNSPLHF. In nucleotides, the CDR3 is TGCGCCAGCAGTTCGCGGGGGGACAATTCACCCCTCCACTTT.

The rearrangement joins TRBV6-1 to TRBJ2-1, with D maybe TRBD1 (6 bases). The CDR3 runs 12 residues. Germline assignment: CDR1 MNHNS and CDR2 SASEGT. V was shortened by 5 bases and J by 10 bases, with 12 bases between the two germline ends. Written as DNA, the CDR3 is TGTGCCAGCAGTCCAAACAGGGACGAGCAGTTCTTC. It codes for CASSPNRDEQFF.

The chain combines TRBV5-6 with TRBJ2-7, with D possibly matching TRBD2 (5 bases). The CDR3 consists of 14 residues. The germline V and J ends were trimmed by 4 bases and 1 base, with 12 bases remaining between them. From germline, CDR1 is SGHDT and CDR2 YYEEEE. The chain's CDR3 is CASSKRPGSYEQYF. As DNA, the CDR3 is TGTGCCAGCAGCAAGCGGCCGGGATCCTACGAGCAGTACTTC.

This clone occurred once. The V and J genes are TRBV2 and TRBJ2-3; TRBD2 might be the D (5 bases). V was shortened by 5 bases and J by 1 base, with 16 bases between the two germline ends. This CDR3 comprises 16 residues. From germline, CDR1 is SNHLY and CDR2 FYNNEI. CDR3 protein: CASSPRTPRRTDTQYF. In DNA, the CDR3 is TGTGCCAGCAGTCCTCGGACTCCGCGTCGCACAGATACGCAGTATTTT.

This sequence joins TRBV7-2 and TRBJ2-3; 10 bases align to TRBD2. Trimming cost V 5 bases and J 6 bases; bases outside gene matches: 11. The CDR3 is 16 amino acids. Germline V gene data show CDR1 as SGHTA and CDR2 as FQGNSA. CDR3 nucleotide sequence: TGTGCCAGCAGCCAAGGGGCTAGCGGGGGCTATGATACGCAGTATTTT. It translates to CASSQGASGGYDTQYF.

The CDR3 DNA reads as TGTGCCAGCAAGAGCGGGGGGTCCTACAATGAGCAGTTCTTC. This sequence encodes CASKSGGSYNEQFF. The gene calls are TRBV11-3 and TRBJ2-1; 9 nucleotides align to TRBD2. The V gene end was trimmed by 7 bases and the J gene end by 1 base; junction bases not matched to a gene: 2. The CDR3 is 14 amino acids. CDR1 is SGHNT, CDR2 YENEEA, per germline.

There are a few counts of this clone. CDR3 protein: CASSLRGTQYF. CDR3 DNA sequence: TGCGCCAGCAGCTTGAGGGGGACCCAGTACTTC. V gene TRBV5-1 combines with J gene TRBJ2-5; perhaps TRBD1 as D (5 bases). This CDR3 comprises 11 residues. Germline CDR1 and CDR2: SGHRS and YFSETQ. The germline V and J ends were trimmed by 1 base and 7 bases, with 5 bases remaining between them.

The gene calls are TRBV7-2 and TRBJ1-3; D possibly corresponds to TRBD1 (6 bases). V lost 3 bases to trimming and J lost 0 bases, with 15 bases between them. Per germline, CDR1 SGHTA and CDR2 FQGNSA. CDR3 size: 17 residues. CDR3 nucleotides: TGTGCCAGCAGCTTTCCAGGATACAGGGACTCTGGAAACACCATATATTTT. It encodes CASSFPGYRDSGNTIYF.

V and J are TRBV5-4 and TRBJ1-4, with D perhaps matching TRBD1 (6 bases). Germline V lookup: CDR1 SGHNT, CDR2 YYREEE (reference sequence). Trimming left V 4 bases short and J 8 bases short, with 9 bases between. The CDR3 sequence is 12 residues long. CDR3 amino acids: CASSIQGEKLFF. DNA for the CDR3: TGTGCCAGCAGCATTCAGGGGGAAAAACTGTTTTTT.

The chain combines TRBV5-6 with TRBJ1-5; possibly TRBD1 for D (5 bases). Germline assignment: CDR1 SGHDT and CDR2 YYEEEE. The CDR3 runs 15 residues. The V end was cut by 5 bases, the J end by 2 bases, with 14 bases between. This CDR3 reads CASRSWGVGNQPQHF. The CDR3 region has the DNA TGTGCCAGCAGGTCGTGGGGGGTCGGCAATCAGCCCCAGCATTTT.

This chain uses TRBV11-2 with TRBJ1-2; D perhaps matches TRBD1 (5 bases). Deletions cut 1 base from V and 2 bases from J, with 11 bases between. Germline CDR1 SGHAT, CDR2 FQNNGV. This CDR3 is built from 15 residues. The CDR3 DNA reads TGTGCCAGCAGCTTAGTAAGACAGATAAACTATGGCTACACCTTC. It encodes CASSLVRQINYGYTF.

This clone came up a few times. The chain uses TRBV10-3 and TRBJ2-1, with TRBD1 matching 11 bases. This CDR3 has 17 amino acids. Per germline, CDR1 ENHRY and CDR2 SYGVKD. The J segment lost 7 bases and the V segment lost 0 bases, leaving 8 bases of the junction unmatched. The CDR3: CAISESKPGQGVNEQFF. For the CDR3, the DNA is TGTGCCATCAGTGAGTCCAAGCCGGGACAGGGGGTAAATGAGCAGTTCTTC.

This rearrangement joins TRBV11-3 to TRBJ1-2; possible D gene TRBD1, 6 bases. The CDR3 contains 16 residues. V was cut by 5 bases and J by 8 bases, with 24 bases left in between. Germline lookup yields CDR1 SGHNT and CDR2 YENEEA. The CDR3: CASSIYRDHKRSGYTF. The CDR3 DNA reads TGTGCCAGCAGCATATACAGGGACCATAAGAGGAGCGGCTACACCTTC.

This chain connects TRBV5-1 to TRBJ1-1; D might be TRBD1 (6 bases). The CDR3 runs to 16 residues. Looked up from germline, CDR1 is SGHRS and CDR2 is YFSETQ. The V end was cut by 3 bases, the J end by 1 base, with 16 bases between. CDR3 protein: CASSSARGGSNTEAFF. CDR3 coding DNA: TGCGCCAGCAGCTCGGCGAGGGGGGGGTCGAACACTGAAGCTTTCTTT.

The genes are TRBV7-2 and TRBJ2-4, with D tentatively TRBD2 (6 bases). The V end lost 4 bases, the J end lost 0 bases, and 13 bases lay between the germline ends. CDR3 length: 16 amino acids. The V gene's germline CDR1 is SGHTA and CDR2 FQGNSA. CDR3 bases: TGTGCCAGCAGCTCCCGGAGGGCGGAAGCCAAAAACATTCAGTACTTC. Translated, it gives CASSSRRAEAKNIQYF.

This clone was seen only once. The rearrangement joins TRBV5-1 to TRBJ2-7, with D perhaps TRBD2 (5 bases). CDR3 length: 14 amino acids. Germline V gene lookup returns CDR1 SGHRS and CDR2 YFSETQ. Trimming removed 4 bases at V and 4 bases at J, with 15 bases between. The CDR3, as DNA: TGCGCCAGCAGCAAGGGCCGAGGCGGGTACGAGCAGTACTTC. This codes for CASSKGRGGYEQYF.

V usage is TRBV7-6 and J usage is TRBJ1-1; D is perhaps TRBD1 (6 bases). This CDR3 contains 14 residues. V dropped 1 base and J dropped 6 bases, with 12 bases sitting between them. Per the germline V gene, CDR1 is SGHVS and CDR2 is FNYEAQ. CDR3 bases: TGTGCCAGCAGCTTAGAGGGGGAAGGTGCTGAAGCTTTCTTT. Translated, it gives CASSLEGEGAEAFF.

This clone showed up just a few times. The rearrangement uses TRBV9 and TRBJ1-1, with 10 bases lining up with TRBD1. The CDR3 contains 15 residues. Trimming removed 1 base from V and 6 bases from J; junction bases left unmatched: 6. The V gene's germline CDR1 is SGDLS and CDR2 YYNGEE. The CDR3 sequence: CASSVSDRGAAEAFF. CDR3 DNA sequence: TGTGCCAGCAGCGTATCGGACAGGGGGGCTGCTGAAGCTTTCTTT.

V gene TRBV7-2 combines with J gene TRBJ1-1, with TRBD1 identical over 7 bases. J lost 0 bases, V lost 5 bases, and 12 bases had no gene match. The CDR3 is 17 residues long. Germline CDR1 SGHTA, CDR2 FQGNSA. CDR3 DNA: TGTGCCAGCAGCCCCACAGGGGTTGAGGGCATGAACACTGAAGCTTTCTTT. Translating gives CASSPTGVEGMNTEAFF.

The genes are TRBV19 and TRBJ2-7; 8 bases agree with TRBD1. V shed 5 bases, J shed 9 bases, and the junction held 12 bases outside the gene matches. The CDR3 loop spans 14 amino acids. Germline V gives CDR1 LNHDA, CDR2 SQIVND (reference sequence). CDR3 sequence (DNA): TGTGCCAGTAGTGCGGGACAGGATACCTTTTGGCAGTACTTC. Protein: CASSAGQDTFWQYF.